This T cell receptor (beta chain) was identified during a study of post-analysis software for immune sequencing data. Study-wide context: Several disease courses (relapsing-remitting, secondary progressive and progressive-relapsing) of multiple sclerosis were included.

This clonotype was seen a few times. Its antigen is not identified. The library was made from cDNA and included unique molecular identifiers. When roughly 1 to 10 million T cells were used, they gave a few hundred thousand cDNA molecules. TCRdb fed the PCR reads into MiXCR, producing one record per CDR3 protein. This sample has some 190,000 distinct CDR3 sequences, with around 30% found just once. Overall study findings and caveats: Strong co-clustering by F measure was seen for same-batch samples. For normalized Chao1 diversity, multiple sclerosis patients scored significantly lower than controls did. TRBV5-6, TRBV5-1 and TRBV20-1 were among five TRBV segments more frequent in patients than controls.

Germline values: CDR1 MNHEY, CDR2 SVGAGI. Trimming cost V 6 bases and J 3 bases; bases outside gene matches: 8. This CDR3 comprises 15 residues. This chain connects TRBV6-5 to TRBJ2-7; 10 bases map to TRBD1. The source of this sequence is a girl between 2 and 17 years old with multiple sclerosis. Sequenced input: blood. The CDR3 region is CASRYIRDRGYEQYF. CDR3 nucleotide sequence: TGTGCCAGCAGATACATCCGGGACAGGGGCTACGAGCAGTACTTC.